Below are 23 T cell receptor beta chains sequenced from a single sample in a study of T cells expressing NK-cell markers. No DNA is given; TCRdb re-called the 5' RACE reads and lists each CDR3 protein once. The listing contains 550,000 or so distinct CDR3 sequences. Sequencing used blood T cells: a sorted CD56 or NKG2C T cell subset, CD4+ or CD8+ T cells, or bulk PBMC T cells (not recorded which). These TCRs come from a young man in good health.

This chain links TRBV25-1 with TRBJ2-7; with no DNA, the TCRdb D assignment of TRBD2 cannot be verified. This CDR3 region has 16 residues. The germline CDR1 and CDR2 sequences are MGHDK and SYGVNS. CDR3 region: CASSDYGTSGSPEQYF.

The V gene is TRBV10-3, the J gene TRBJ1-6; TCRdb reports TRBD1, a call that lacks DNA to check it against. The germline CDR1 and CDR2 sequences are ENHRY and SYGVKD. This CDR3 has 14 residues. The CDR3 sequence is CAITSGQESSPLHF.

The chain has TRBV7-9 and TRBJ1-6. The CDR3 totals 12 residues. Germline V gene sequence: CDR1 SEHNR, CDR2 FQNEAQ (reference sequence). This CDR3 reads CASSHSNSPLHF.

The rearrangement links TRBV7-2 to TRBJ2-2; TCRdb's assignment of TRBD1 cannot be checked, as there is no DNA. The V gene's germline CDR1 is SGHTA and CDR2 FQGNSA. CDR3 length: 15 residues. CDR3 sequence reads: CASSPRDRSPGELFF.

The gene calls are TRBV4-1 and TRBJ2-1; as DNA is missing, the TRBD1 call by TCRdb cannot be tested. This CDR3 spans 13 amino acids. CDR1 and CDR2 (germline): MGHRA, YSYEKL. The CDR3 protein is CARKGTYHNEQFF.

This chain links TRBV6-6 with TRBJ2-5. Germline CDR1 reads MNHNY; CDR2 reads SVGAGI (reference sequence). The CDR3 sequence is 12 residues long. CDR3: CASTGVEETQYF.

The gene calls are TRBV4-2 and TRBJ2-2; checking the TCRdb D call of TRBD1 is not possible without DNA. From germline, CDR1 is LGHNA and CDR2 YNFKEQ. The CDR3 covers 17 residues. The CDR3 loop reads CASSQDPRTGEAGELFF.

This sequence joins TRBV27 and TRBJ2-1; the TCRdb D gene call, TRBD2, has no DNA to confirm it. Germline assignment: CDR1 MNHEY and CDR2 SMNVEV (reference sequence). This CDR3 contains 16 residues. The CDR3 here is CASSLSLAEGGNEQFF.

V is TRBV14 and J is TRBJ2-7. The CDR3 sequence is 13 residues long. Looked up from germline, CDR1 is SGHDN and CDR2 is FVKESK. The CDR3 sequence is CASTQVNGYEQYF.

The genes are TRBV7-2 and TRBJ2-5; TCRdb gives TRBD2 as the D gene, but with no DNA this cannot be confirmed. There are 16 residues in the CDR3. The V gene's germline CDR1 is SGHTA and CDR2 FQGNSA. The CDR3 region is CASSFHVAGGLETQYF.

The chain is built from TRBV7-8 and TRBJ2-2; absent DNA, TCRdb's TRBD2 call cannot be checked. The CDR3 has 16 residues. From germline, CDR1 is SGHVS and CDR2 FQNEAQ. The CDR3 region is CASSLETSGKRGELFF.

The V and J genes are TRBV4-1 and TRBJ1-5. Per germline, CDR1 MGHRA and CDR2 YSYEKL. The CDR3 is 17 amino acids. The CDR3 sequence is CASSQGPATYSNQPQHF.

The chain carries TRBV5-6 and TRBJ1-2; without DNA, the TCRdb call of TRBD1 cannot be checked. Germline V gene data show CDR1 as SGHDT and CDR2 as YYEEEE. The CDR3 loop spans 16 amino acids. The CDR3 sequence is CASSPGTGFATYGYTF.

This rearrangement joins TRBV29-1 to TRBJ2-3; TCRdb's D gene call, TRBD1, goes unchecked for lack of DNA. Germline V gene lookup returns CDR1 SQVTM and CDR2 ANQGSEA. The CDR3 extends over 13 amino acids. This CDR3 reads CSVPGGPTDTQYF.

The J gene is TRBJ1-2, the V gene TRBV7-2. In germline, CDR1 is SGHTA, CDR2 FQGNSA. The CDR3 contains 12 residues. The chain's CDR3 is CASSLNWEGYTF.

This chain links TRBV5-1 with TRBJ2-7. Germline V CDR1 and CDR2: SGHRS, YFSETQ. The length of the CDR3 is 14 residues. CDR3 region: CASSVGAVGYQGYF.

The chain carries TRBV5-8 and TRBJ2-7; without DNA, the TCRdb call of TRBD2 cannot be checked. Germline CDR1 and CDR2: SGHTS and YDEGEE. The CDR3 is 17 amino acids. The CDR3 reads CASTGGFWTSGNYEQYF.

The chain has TRBV9 and TRBJ2-7; TCRdb lists TRBD1, though no DNA is available to test this call. Germline V lookup: CDR1 SGDLS, CDR2 YYNGEE. The CDR3 has 14 amino acids. The CDR3 here is CASSATTGVGEQYF.

The gene calls are TRBV7-9 and TRBJ2-1; the D call from TCRdb, TRBD2, cannot be confirmed without DNA. Germline loops: CDR1 SEHNR, CDR2 FQNEAQ (reference sequence). The CDR3 runs to 16 residues. This chain's CDR3 is CASSWGGASGYNEQFF.

This chain connects TRBV5-1 to TRBJ1-1; TCRdb picks TRBD1, but there is no DNA to check that call. This CDR3 comprises 14 residues. Germline CDR1 reads SGHRS; CDR2 reads YFSETQ. The CDR3 loop reads CASRGQTWDTEAFF.

The rearrangement joins TRBV30 to TRBJ1-6; TCRdb gives TRBD1 as the D gene, but with no DNA this cannot be confirmed. This CDR3 has 13 residues. The germline gives CDR1 GTSNPN, CDR2 SVGIG (reference sequence). The CDR3 sequence is CAWLRDRGTTLHF.

This chain links TRBV12-3 or TRBV12-4 with TRBJ2-7. The CDR3 consists of 12 residues. The CDR3 loop reads CASRVRRGEQYF.

The chain links TRBV10-3 to TRBJ2-6; lacking DNA, the TRBD2 call made by TCRdb goes unchecked. Germline V lookup: CDR1 ENHRY, CDR2 SYGVKD. The CDR3 contains 14 residues. The CDR3 spells CAIKRSSGANVLTF.